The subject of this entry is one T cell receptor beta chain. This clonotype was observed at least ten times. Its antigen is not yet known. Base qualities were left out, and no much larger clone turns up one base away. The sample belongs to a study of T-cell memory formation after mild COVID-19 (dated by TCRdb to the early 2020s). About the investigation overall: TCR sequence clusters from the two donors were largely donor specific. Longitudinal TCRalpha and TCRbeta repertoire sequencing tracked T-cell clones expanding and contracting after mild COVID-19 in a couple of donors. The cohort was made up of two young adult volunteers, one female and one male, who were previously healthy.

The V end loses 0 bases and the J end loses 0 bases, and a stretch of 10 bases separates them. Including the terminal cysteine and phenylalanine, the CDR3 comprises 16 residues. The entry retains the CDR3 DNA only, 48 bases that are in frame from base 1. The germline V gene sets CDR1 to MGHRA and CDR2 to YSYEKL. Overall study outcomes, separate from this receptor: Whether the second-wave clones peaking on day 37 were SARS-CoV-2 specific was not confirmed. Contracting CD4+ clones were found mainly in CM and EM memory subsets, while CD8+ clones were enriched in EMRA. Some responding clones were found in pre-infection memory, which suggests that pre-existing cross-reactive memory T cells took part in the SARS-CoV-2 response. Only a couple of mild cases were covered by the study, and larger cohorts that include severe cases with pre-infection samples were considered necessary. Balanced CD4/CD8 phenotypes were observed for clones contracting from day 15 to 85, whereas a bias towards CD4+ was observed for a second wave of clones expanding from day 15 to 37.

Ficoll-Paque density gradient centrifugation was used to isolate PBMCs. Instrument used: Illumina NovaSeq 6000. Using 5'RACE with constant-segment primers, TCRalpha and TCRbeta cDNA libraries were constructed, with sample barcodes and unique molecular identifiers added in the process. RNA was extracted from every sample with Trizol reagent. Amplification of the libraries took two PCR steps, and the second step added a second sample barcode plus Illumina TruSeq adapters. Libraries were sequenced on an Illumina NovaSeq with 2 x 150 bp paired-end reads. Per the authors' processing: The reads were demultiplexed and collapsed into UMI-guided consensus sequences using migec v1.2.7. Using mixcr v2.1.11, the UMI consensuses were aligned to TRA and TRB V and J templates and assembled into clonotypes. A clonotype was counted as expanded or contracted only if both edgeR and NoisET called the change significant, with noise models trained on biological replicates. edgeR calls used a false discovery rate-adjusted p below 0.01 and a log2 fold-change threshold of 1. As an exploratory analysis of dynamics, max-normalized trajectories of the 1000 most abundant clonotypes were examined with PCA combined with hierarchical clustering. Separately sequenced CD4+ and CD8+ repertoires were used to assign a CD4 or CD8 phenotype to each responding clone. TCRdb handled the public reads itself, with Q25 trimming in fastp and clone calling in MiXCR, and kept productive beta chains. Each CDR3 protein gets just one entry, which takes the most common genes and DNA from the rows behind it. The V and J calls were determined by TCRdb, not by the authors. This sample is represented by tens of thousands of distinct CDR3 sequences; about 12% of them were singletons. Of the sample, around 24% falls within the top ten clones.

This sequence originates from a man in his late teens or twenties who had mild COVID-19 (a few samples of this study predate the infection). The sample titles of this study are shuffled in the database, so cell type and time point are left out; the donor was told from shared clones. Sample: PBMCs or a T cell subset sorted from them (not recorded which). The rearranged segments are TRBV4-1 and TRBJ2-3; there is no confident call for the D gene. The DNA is TGCGCCAGCAGCCAAGAACGAGCTCCTAGCACAGATACGCAGTATTTT. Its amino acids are CASSQERAPSTDTQYF.